The present TCR beta chain was sequenced within a study of T-cell reconstitution after alpha-beta-depleted transplantation in children. The authors prepared the TCRbeta library with unique molecular identifiers. TCRdb passed the PCR reads through MiXCR, listing each CDR3 protein once. In the table there are 60,000 to 70,000 distinct CDR3 sequences, just under 5% of which are singletons. CDR1 is MDHEN, CDR2 SYDVKM, per germline. Trimming stripped 3 bases from V and 3 bases from J, with 6 bases between. This CDR3 spans 13 amino acids. This clonotype was counted at least ten times. Its antigen is currently unknown. Study-wide results and caveats: The authors attributed T-cell counts and diversity one year after transplant mostly to newly produced T cells.

This receptor was obtained from a boy under three years old who had a stem cell transplant for acute myeloid leukemia, so the T cells may come from the graft donor. The material sequenced was PBMCs, mostly from graft donor cells, taken 180 days after TCRalphabeta/CD19-depleted stem cell transplant. The J gene is TRBJ2-1, the V gene TRBV28, with D unresolved. In DNA form, the CDR3 reads TGTGCCAGCAGTTTGTTCGGCTACAATGAGCAGTTCTTC. This codes for CASSLFGYNEQFF.